The T cell receptor beta chain described here comes from a study of cytomegalovirus exposure and HLA in healthy donors. Study-wide findings and caveats: In vitro work confirmed that a few CMV-associated chains recognize CMV antigens.

The V end lost 0 bases, the J end lost 7 bases, and 13 bases lay between the germline ends. Germline CDR1 is SGHDT and CDR2 is YYEEEE. This CDR3 is built from 14 residues. In regard to this clone: Its antigen is currently unknown.

PCR amplification relied on 60 Vbeta primers (plus 13 Jbeta primers). The assay was immunoSEQ multiplex PCR, and TCRdb's table has in-frame clones only and misses some. The data show more than 80,000 clones, 81% seen once. The sequence was collected from a girl aged 2-10 years in good health and CMV-seropositive. This chain uses TRBV5-6 with TRBJ1-2, with D hard to call. Sample: PBMCs. Written as DNA, the CDR3 is TGTGCCAGCAGCTTGGGTCAGAGCGCCGCTGGCTACACCTTC. Amino acids: CASSLGQSAAGYTF.